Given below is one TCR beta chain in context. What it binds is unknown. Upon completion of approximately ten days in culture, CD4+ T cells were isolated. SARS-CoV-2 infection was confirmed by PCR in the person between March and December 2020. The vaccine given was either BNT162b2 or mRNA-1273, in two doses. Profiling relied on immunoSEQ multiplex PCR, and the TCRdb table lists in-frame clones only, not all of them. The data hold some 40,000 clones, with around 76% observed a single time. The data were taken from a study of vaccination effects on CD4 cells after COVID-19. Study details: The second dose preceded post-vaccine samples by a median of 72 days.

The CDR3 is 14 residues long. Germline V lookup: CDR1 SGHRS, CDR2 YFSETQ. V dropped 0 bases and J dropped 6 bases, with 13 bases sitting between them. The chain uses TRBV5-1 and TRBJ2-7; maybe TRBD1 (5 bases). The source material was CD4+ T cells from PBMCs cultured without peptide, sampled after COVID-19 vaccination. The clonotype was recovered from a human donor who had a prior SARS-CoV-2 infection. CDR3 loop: CASSLDRQGSEQYF. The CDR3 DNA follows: TGCGCCAGCAGCTTGGATCGGCAGGGTTCCGAGCAGTACTTC. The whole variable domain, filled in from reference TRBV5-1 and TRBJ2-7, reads KAGVTQTPRYLIKTRGQQVTLSCSPISGHRSVSWYQQTPGQGLQFLFEYFSETQRNKGNFPGRFSGRQFSNSRSEMNVSTLELGDSALYLCASSLDRQGSEQYFGPGTRLTVT.